Listed here is a single T cell receptor (beta chain). The repertoire was sequenced with immunoSEQ multiplex PCR; TCRdb's copy has only in-frame clones and lacks some. Seen here are fewer than 150,000 clones, almost 90% observed once, and the top ten hold around 8%. The sample originates from a study of cytomegalovirus exposure and HLA in healthy donors. Germline loops: CDR1 SNHLY, CDR2 FYNNEI. With V trimmed by 7 bases and J by 3 bases, 11 bases remained unmatched. CDR3 length: 16 amino acids. This chain connects TRBV2 to TRBJ2-2; TRBD2 agrees at 7 bases. The source is a woman aged 18 to 35 in good health and CMV-seropositive. The sequencing input was PBMCs. CDR3 in amino acids: CASMVGGSVYTGELFF. The DNA of the CDR3 is TGTGCCAGCATGGTGGGCGGGAGTGTGTACACCGGGGAGCTGTTTTTT.